The 21 T cell receptor beta chains below come from one sample, sequenced in a study of T cell responses to AZD1222 COVID-19 vaccine. TCRdb's copy holds only in-frame clones and misses some; the assay was immunoSEQ multiplex PCR. The sample lists fewer than 200,000 clones; under 95% were seen once. The specimen was peripheral blood, collected on day 0 of MenACWY control vaccination. The receptors were sampled from an adult in good health.

The chain employs TRBV19 and TRBJ1-2, with D possibly matching TRBD1 (6 bases). The CDR3 runs to 12 residues. Germline CDR1 reads LNHDA; CDR2 reads SQIVND (reference sequence). Trimming stripped 10 bases from V and 8 bases from J, with 17 bases between. Written as DNA, the CDR3 is TGTGCCACCACCCTGCGCAGGGGAGGCTACACCTTC. It yields the protein CATTLRRGGYTF.

The rearrangement uses TRBV7-8 and TRBJ2-1; the D call may be TRBD1 or TRBD2 (7 bases each). The CDR3 is 15 amino acids. CDR1 is SGHVS and CDR2 is FQNEAQ in the germline V gene. Between the trimmed V and J ends, which lost 5 bases and 5 bases, there was a span of 16 bases. The CDR3 loop is CASSPAGQKNNEQFF. The CDR3 DNA follows: TGTGCCAGCAGCCCAGCGGGACAGAAAAACAATGAGCAGTTCTTC.

The DNA for the CDR3 is TGTGCCAGCAGCCAGACTAGCGGGAGGCGAAACGAGCAGTACTTC. It yields the protein CASSQTSGRRNEQYF. The chain couples TRBV7-6 to TRBJ2-7; the match to TRBD2 covers 13 bases. The CDR3 is 15 residues long. J was trimmed by 5 bases and V by 5 bases; bases with no gene match: 6. From germline, CDR1 is SGHVS and CDR2 FNYEAQ.

The chain joins TRBV7-9 to TRBJ1-2; the D is unclear. CDR3 length equals 16 residues. V was shortened by 3 bases and J by 6 bases, with 20 bases between the two germline ends. CDR1 and CDR2 from the germline V gene are SEHNR and FQNEAQ (reference sequence). The DNA for the CDR3 is TGTGCCAGCAGCTTGGAGGGCAGTCTCTCCATTGATGGCTACACCTTC. This codes for CASSLEGSLSIDGYTF.

The V gene is TRBV5-6, the J gene TRBJ2-2; D is perhaps TRBD2 (7 bases). This CDR3 is 13 amino acids long. Germline CDR1 and CDR2: SGHDT and YYEEEE. V lost 7 bases, J lost 4 bases, and 11 bases lay in between. The CDR3 DNA sequence: TGTGCCAGCTTGAGGGGGGGCACCGGGGAGCTGTTTTTT. Amino acids: CASLRGGTGELFF.

A few counts support this clone. The rearrangement joins TRBV19 to TRBJ1-6, with a weak D call TRBD1 (6 bases). Germline V gene data show CDR1 as LNHDA and CDR2 as SQIVND (reference sequence). Trimming shortened V by 4 bases and J by 5 bases, and 18 bases separated the two germline ends. CDR3 size: 17 residues. CDR3 sequence reads: CASSTTGTLRHNSPLHF. The CDR3 DNA follows: TGTGCCAGTAGTACAACCGGGACACTGAGACATAATTCACCCCTCCACTTT.

This chain connects TRBV11-2 to TRBJ1-5; D remains ambiguous. CDR1 and CDR2 from the germline V gene are SGHAT and FQNNGV. This CDR3 region has 14 residues. The V and J ends lost 1 base and 4 bases respectively, with 8 bases between them. The CDR3 here is CASSLGGINQPQHF. CDR3 DNA sequence: TGTGCCAGCAGCTTAGGGGGTATTAATCAGCCCCAGCATTTT. Full variable domain (outside the CDR3, taken from reference TRBV11-2 and TRBJ1-5): EAGVAQSPRYKIIEKRQSVAFWCNPISGHATLYWYQQILGQGPKLLIQFQNNGVVDDSQLPKDRFSAERLKGVDSTLKIQPAKLEDSAVYLCASSLGGINQPQHFGDGTRLSIL.

The chain couples TRBV9 to TRBJ1-2; D call uncertain. Germline-derived CDR1 and CDR2 are SGDLS and YYNGEE. The CDR3 is 12 amino acids. Trimming removed 3 bases from V and 2 bases from J, with 5 bases in between. The CDR3 DNA sequence: TGTGCCAGCAGCGCAGGAAACTATGGCTACACCTTC. Its translation: CASSAGNYGYTF.

This chain uses TRBV11-3 with TRBJ2-3, with D unclear. The CDR3 runs 15 residues. V was trimmed by 0 bases and J by 4 bases, leaving 11 bases between them. The germline V gene has CDR1 SGHNT and CDR2 YENEEA. This CDR3 is CASSLDGVLADTQYF. The CDR3 DNA reads as TGTGCCAGCAGCTTAGATGGCGTGCTCGCAGATACGCAGTATTTT. Using reference TRBV11-3 and TRBJ2-3 for the parts outside the CDR3, the full variable domain is EAGVVQSPRYKIIEKKQPVAFWCNPISGHNTLYWYLQNLGQGPELLIRYENEEAVDDSQLPKDRFSAERLKGVDSTLKIQPAELGDSAVYLCASSLDGVLADTQYFGPGTRLTVL.

The chain employs TRBV7-8 and TRBJ2-5; a weak D match, TRBD2 (5 bases). From germline, CDR1 is SGHVS and CDR2 FQNEAQ. This CDR3 is built from 15 residues. Trimming pared 4 bases from V and 5 bases from J, leaving 17 bases between. For the CDR3, the DNA is TGTGCCAGCAGCTCCCCCTGGTGGGAGCGGGAGACCCAGTACTTC. Its protein is CASSSPWWERETQYF.

V gene TRBV19 combines with J gene TRBJ2-7; possibly TRBD1 for D (6 bases). Trimming stripped 5 bases from V and 0 bases from J, with 14 bases between. The germline V gene encodes CDR1 LNHDA and CDR2 SQIVND (reference sequence). There are 15 residues in the CDR3. As DNA, the CDR3 is TGTGCCAGTAGTTCTGGGGACATCCTCTCCTACGAGCAGTACTTC. Amino acids: CASSSGDILSYEQYF.

J is TRBJ1-1 and V is TRBV27, with D hard to call. This CDR3 has 15 amino acids. Trimming removed 3 bases at V and 0 bases at J, with 11 bases between. Germline V CDR1 and CDR2: MNHEY, SMNVEV (reference sequence). DNA for the CDR3: TGTGCCAGCAGTTTTTCCACAACCATGAACACTGAAGCTTTCTTT. Amino acids: CASSFSTTMNTEAFF.

This chain joins TRBV21-1 and TRBJ2-6. TRBV21-1 corresponds to a pseudogene. The length of the CDR3 is 13 residues. CDR3 nucleotide sequence: TGTGCCAGCCCCGGAAGCGGGGCCAACGTCCTGACTTTC. It codes for CASPGSGANVLTF.

V gene TRBV5-1 combines with J gene TRBJ2-1; tentatively, D is TRBD2 (5 bases). V lost 4 bases and J 5 bases, leaving 19 bases between the germline ends. Germline values: CDR1 SGHRS, CDR2 YFSETQ. The CDR3 contains 16 residues. The DNA of the CDR3 is TGCGCCAGCAGCCAACGGGGTCGGTCTGTTAACAATGAGCAGTTCTTC. Translated, it gives CASSQRGRSVNNEQFF.

Here the CDR3 reads CASGLVQHTEAFF. In DNA form, the CDR3 reads TGTGCTAGTGGTTTGGTACAGCACACTGAAGCTTTCTTT. The J gene is TRBJ1-1, the V gene TRBV12-5; D remains unclear. The CDR3 covers 13 residues. Germline values: CDR1 LGHNT, CDR2 FRNRAP. V lost 0 bases to trimming and J lost 3 bases, with 5 bases between them.

CDR3 sequence: CASSLTQGQGKLFF. DNA for the CDR3: TGCGCCAGCAGCTTGACACAGGGACAGGGAAAACTGTTTTTT. The chain employs TRBV5-1 and TRBJ1-4, with 9 bases matching TRBD1. The CDR3 is made up of 14 amino acids. The germline CDR1 and CDR2 sequences are SGHRS and YFSETQ. The V and J ends lost 1 base and 10 bases, in that order; junction bases with no gene match: 5.

On this clone itself: The same CDR3 is also encoded by other DNA sequences in this sample. The chain links TRBV27 to TRBJ1-5, with D uncertain. The V and J ends lost 6 bases and 0 bases respectively, with 6 bases between them. The CDR3 loop spans 13 amino acids. In germline, CDR1 is MNHEY, CDR2 SMNVEV (reference sequence). The CDR3: CASSLDSNQPQHF. The CDR3 DNA follows: TGTGCCAGCAGCCTTGATAGCAATCAGCCCCAGCATTTT.

The chain couples TRBV11-3 to TRBJ1-2; TRBD1 matches at 7 bases. V lost 1 base, J lost 1 base, and 3 bases stayed unmatched. Germline V CDR1 and CDR2: SGHNT, YENEEA. CDR3 length equals 15 residues. The CDR3 coding sequence is TGTGCCAGCAGCTTAGGACAGGGTTATAACTATGGCTACACCTTC. Protein sequence: CASSLGQGYNYGYTF.

V is TRBV29-1 and J is TRBJ1-2, with 11 bases aligning to TRBD1. In germline, CDR1 is SQVTM, CDR2 ANQGSEA. The ends lost 8 bases at V and 7 bases at J; junction bases unmatched: 6. This CDR3 region has 12 residues. The CDR3 DNA reads TGCAGCCAGAGGGGACAGGGGGGTGGCTACACCTTC. Its protein product is CSQRGQGGGYTF.

The chain has TRBV6-6 and TRBJ2-3; D ambiguous. The V and J ends lost 8 bases and 3 bases respectively, with 12 bases between them. This CDR3 contains 13 residues. The germline V gene has CDR1 MNHNY and CDR2 SVGAGI (reference sequence). The CDR3 spells CASSSGRTDTQYF. For the CDR3, the DNA is TGTGCCAGCTCGTCGGGCAGGACAGATACGCAGTATTTT.

The V call is TRBV4-2, the J call TRBJ1-6, with D possibly matching TRBD1 (6 bases). Germline V gene lookup returns CDR1 LGHNA and CDR2 YNFKEQ. CDR3 length equals 16 residues. The ends were cut back, 1 base at V and 7 bases at J, with 14 bases in the middle. For the CDR3, the DNA is TGTGCCAGCAGCCAAGTAAGGGGGGCTCTGAATTCACCCCTCCACTTT. Amino acids: CASSQVRGALNSPLHF.